Each of the 26 T cell receptor beta chains below was sequenced from the same sample in a study of shared clonotypes between healthy human individuals. Data came from immunoSEQ multiplex PCR; TCRdb stores just in-frame clones and leaves some out. This sample has 450,000 or so clones, with roughly three quarters found just once. The sample consisted of PBMCs. These receptor sequences come from a woman aged 40 to 49 in good health. Some clones in this sample may be carry-over from other donors' samples.

This clone was observed many times. The genes are TRBV19 and TRBJ1-1; maybe TRBD1 (5 bases). The length of the CDR3 is 16 residues. Trimming pared 2 bases from V and 0 bases from J, leaving 13 bases between. Germline CDR1 is LNHDA and CDR2 is SQIVND (reference sequence). In nucleotides, the CDR3 is TGTGCCAGTAGTATAAGGGCCGGGGGGGTGAACACTGAAGCTTTCTTT. Amino acids: CASSIRAGGVNTEAFF.

This clone was observed once. This chain links TRBV2 with TRBJ2-2; no firm D call. The germline V gene encodes CDR1 SNHLY and CDR2 FYNNEI. This CDR3 contains 13 residues. V lost 6 bases and J 7 bases, leaving 12 bases between the germline ends. The CDR3 DNA follows: TGTGCCAGCAGAAACAACTGGGGCGGGGAGCTGTTTTTT. This translates into CASRNNWGGELFF. Combining the CDR3 with reference TRBV2 and TRBJ2-2 gives the whole variable domain EPEVTQTPSHQVTQMGQEVILRCVPISNHLYFYWYRQILGQKVEFLVSFYNNEISEKSEIFDDQFSVERPDGSNFTLKIRSTKLEDSAMYFCASRNNWGGELFFGEGSRLTVL.

This clone has only a few counts. DNA for the CDR3: TGTGCCAGCAGTTTAAACTGGGACAGCAACTATGGCTACACCTTC. It codes for CASSLNWDSNYGYTF. The chain uses TRBV27 and TRBJ1-2; 7 bases match TRBD1. V lost 2 bases to trimming and J lost 2 bases; unmatched junction nucleotides: 5. Germline CDR1 MNHEY, CDR2 SMNVEV (reference sequence). The CDR3 sequence is 15 residues long.

A remark on this clone: Only one base separates this from a far larger clonotype, so it likely reflects a read error. The gene calls are TRBV28 and TRBJ1-5; D is unresolved. This CDR3 has 13 residues. Germline V gene sequence: CDR1 MDHEN, CDR2 SYDVKM. The CDR3 bases are TGTGCCGGCAGTTGGGATAGCAATCAGCCCCAGCATTTT. Residues: CAGSWDSNQPQHF.

The table lists this clone with a few counts. The V and J genes are TRBV6-5 and TRBJ2-2, with D maybe TRBD1 (5 bases). Trimming took 2 bases from V and 0 from J, leaving 7 bases between them. The germline CDR1 and CDR2 sequences are MNHEY and SVGAGI. This CDR3 comprises 15 residues. This CDR3 reads CASSYRGPNTGELFF. The CDR3 coding sequence is TGTGCCAGCAGTTACAGGGGCCCGAACACCGGGGAGCTGTTTTTT.

This chain joins TRBV11-3 and TRBJ1-1; no firm D call. CDR3 length: 13 residues. V dropped 6 bases and J dropped 1 base, with 9 bases sitting between them. The V gene's germline CDR1 is SGHNT and CDR2 YENEEA. Here the CDR3 reads CASSISPNTEAFF. CDR3 nucleotides: TGTGCCAGCAGTATAAGCCCGAACACTGAAGCTTTCTTT. Full variable domain (missing parts from reference TRBV11-3 and TRBJ1-1): EAGVVQSPRYKIIEKKQPVAFWCNPISGHNTLYWYLQNLGQGPELLIRYENEEAVDDSQLPKDRFSAERLKGVDSTLKIQPAELGDSAVYLCASSISPNTEAFFGQGTRLTVV.

On this clone itself: This may stem from a read error, because a much larger clone lies one nucleotide away. The sample contains more than one DNA sequence encoding this CDR3. The V call is TRBV6-4, the J call TRBJ2-1; D might be TRBD1 or TRBD2, each matching 5 bases. V dropped 6 bases and J dropped 8 bases, with 14 bases sitting between them. The CDR3 loop spans 13 amino acids. Germline-derived CDR1 and CDR2 are MRHNA and SNTAGT. The CDR3: CASSGDRGDEQFF. In DNA, the CDR3 is TGTGCCAGCAGCGGGGACCGGGGAGATGAGCAGTTCTTC.

This clone has a handful of counts. V is TRBV6-1 and J is TRBJ1-2; no clear D. This CDR3 has 10 amino acids. Germline CDR1 is MNHNS and CDR2 is SASEGT. Trimming removed 3 bases at V and 11 bases at J, with 7 bases between. CDR3 residues: CASSEAQYTF. The DNA of the CDR3 is TGTGCCAGCAGTGAGGCTCAGTACACCTTC.

The chain couples TRBV28 to TRBJ1-2; D perhaps matches TRBD1 (5 bases). V lost 6 bases and J 5 bases, leaving 13 bases between the germline ends. The CDR3 is 13 amino acids. Germline V lookup: CDR1 MDHEN, CDR2 SYDVKM. The CDR3 protein is CASSIGTAYGYTF. The CDR3 DNA is TGTGCCAGCAGCATCGGGACCGCTTATGGCTACACCTTC.

This chain uses TRBV30 with TRBJ2-2; perhaps TRBD2 as D (6 bases). Trimming removed 3 bases at V and 2 bases at J, with 10 bases between. Per the germline V gene, CDR1 is GTSNPN and CDR2 is SVGIG (reference sequence). The CDR3 is 14 amino acids. The CDR3 here is CAWSPGGNTGELFF. The CDR3 coding sequence is TGTGCCTGGAGCCCCGGGGGAAACACCGGGGAGCTGTTTTTT.

The V gene is TRBV2, the J gene TRBJ2-3; 9 nucleotides match TRBD1. The CDR3 contains 17 residues. V shed 2 bases and J 0 bases; nucleotides not matched to a gene: 6. The germline V gene encodes CDR1 SNHLY and CDR2 FYNNEI. CDR3 sequence (DNA): TGTGCCAGCAGTGAATTCCGGGACAGGGCTAGCACAGATACGCAGTATTTT. Protein: CASSEFRDRASTDTQYF.

The chain couples TRBV30 to TRBJ2-2; a possible D gene is TRBD1 (6 bases). The germline V and J ends were trimmed by 3 bases and 7 bases, with 12 bases remaining between them. Looked up from germline, CDR1 is GTSNPN and CDR2 is SVGIG (reference sequence). The CDR3 is 13 residues long. CDR3 amino acids: CAWRNRVSGELFF. CDR3 DNA sequence: TGTGCCTGGAGAAACAGGGTCAGCGGGGAGCTGTTTTTT.

This clone was observed once. The V call is TRBV28, the J call TRBJ2-5; D is perhaps TRBD1 (6 bases). Trimming pared 8 bases from V and 2 bases from J, leaving 24 bases between. Germline lookup yields CDR1 MDHEN and CDR2 SYDVKM. The CDR3 spans 17 residues. The CDR3 nucleotides read TGTGCCAGCTCATCAGGAGTTTGGGGGCGCAGACAAGAGACCCAGTACTTC. This codes for CASSSGVWGRRQETQYF.

V usage is TRBV4-1 and J usage is TRBJ1-5, with D unresolved. V was cut by 1 base and J by 5 bases, with 12 bases left in between. Germline CDR1 is MGHRA and CDR2 is YSYEKL. The CDR3 is 15 amino acids. In DNA, the CDR3 is TGCGCCAGCAGCCAAGTGTGGATCAGCTATCAGCCCCAGCATTTT. Translation: CASSQVWISYQPQHF.

This clone was counted a single time. The chain couples TRBV29-1 to TRBJ1-1; no reliable D call. V gave up 3 bases and J gave up 5 bases, with 13 bases separating them. The germline CDR1 and CDR2 sequences are SQVTM and ANQGSEA. The CDR3 is made up of 13 amino acids. In DNA, the CDR3 is TGCAGCGTTGAGAGTCCGAGAAGGACTGAAGCTTTCTTT. Its protein product is CSVESPRRTEAFF.

This clone was counted a few times. Here the CDR3 reads CASSQALQRDTYEQYF. The CDR3, as DNA: TGCGCCAGCAGCCAAGCTCTTCAGCGGGACACCTACGAGCAGTACTTC. The V call is TRBV4-1, the J call TRBJ2-7, with D perhaps matching TRBD2 (7 bases). This CDR3 contains 16 residues. The V and J ends lost 1 base and 2 bases respectively, with 15 bases between them. Germline V gene lookup returns CDR1 MGHRA and CDR2 YSYEKL.

This clone appeared a single time. The V and J genes are TRBV6-1 and TRBJ1-2; D unresolved. The CDR3 consists of 15 residues. Trimming cost V 2 bases and J 8 bases, with 18 bases left between them. Germline V gene data show CDR1 as MNHNS and CDR2 as SASEGT. The CDR3 loop is CASSETWRQPSGYTF. The CDR3 nucleotides read TGTGCCAGCAGTGAAACTTGGCGGCAGCCGAGCGGCTACACCTTC.

A remark on this clone: Other DNA sequences from this sample encode an identical CDR3 as well. The rearrangement links TRBV29-1 to TRBJ2-7, with TRBD2 identical over 11 bases. J lost 3 bases, V lost 4 bases, and 5 bases had no gene match. Germline CDR1 is SQVTM and CDR2 is ANQGSEA. The CDR3 contains 14 residues. Written as DNA, the CDR3 is TGCAGCGTTGGCCTACTAGCGGGGGACTACGAGCAGTACTTC. This translates into CSVGLLAGDYEQYF.

This clone was picked up one time. The genes are TRBV7-9 and TRBJ2-1; TRBD2 matches 8 bases. V gave up 1 base and J gave up 6 bases; unmatched junction bases: 5. Germline V gene sequence: CDR1 SEHNR, CDR2 FQNEAQ (reference sequence). The CDR3 consists of 15 residues. In nucleotides, the CDR3 is TGTGCCAGCAGCTTAGTAGCGGGATCGTTCAATGAGCAGTTCTTC. Its protein is CASSLVAGSFNEQFF.

This clone has at least ten counts. The chain recombines TRBV28 with TRBJ1-1; 7 nucleotides align to TRBD1. Germline V lookup: CDR1 MDHEN, CDR2 SYDVKM. Trimming cost V 5 bases and J 7 bases; bases outside gene matches: 7. CDR3 length equals 13 residues. This CDR3 is CASSLINRGEAFF. DNA of the CDR3: TGTGCCAGCAGTCTCATTAACAGGGGTGAAGCTTTCTTT. The whole variable domain, remainder taken from reference TRBV28 and TRBJ1-1, is DVKVTQSSRYLVKRTGEKVFLECVQDMDHENMFWYRQDPGLGLRLIYFSYDVKMKEKGDIPEGYSVSREKKERFSLILESASTNQTSMYLCASSLINRGEAFFGQGTRLTVV.

In DNA, the CDR3 is TGTGCCAGCAGCCCCGACAGGGGCCAGCCCCAGCATTTT. Its translation: CASSPDRGQPQHF. The V call is TRBV6-5, the J call TRBJ1-5, with 8 bases fitting TRBD1. This CDR3 has 13 residues. Unmatched junction bases numbered 5, after V lost 6 bases and J lost 7 bases. The germline gives CDR1 MNHEY, CDR2 SVGAGI.

This clone was seen at least ten times. The chain links TRBV5-4 to TRBJ2-7, with a tentative D call TRBD1 (5 bases). V was shortened by 2 bases and J by 1 base, with 7 bases between the two germline ends. CDR3 size: 13 residues. Germline-derived CDR1 and CDR2 are SGHNT and YYREEE (reference sequence). The CDR3 reads CASSFRQSYEQYF. In DNA, the CDR3 is TGTGCCAGCAGCTTTCGACAGTCCTACGAGCAGTACTTC.

The chain joins TRBV28 to TRBJ2-7; D is ambiguous. There are 12 residues in the CDR3. Germline V gene lookup returns CDR1 MDHEN and CDR2 SYDVKM. V shed 6 bases and J shed 5 bases, with 11 bases lying between them. This CDR3 is CASRLPHDEQYF. The DNA of the CDR3 is TGTGCCAGCAGACTACCACACGACGAGCAGTACTTC.

This clone was observed a handful of times. The chain recombines TRBV7-2 with TRBJ2-7; 9 bases agree with TRBD1. The germline gives CDR1 SGHTA, CDR2 FQGNSA. The CDR3 runs 17 residues. The junction had 12 bases not matched to a gene; V was cut back by 4 bases and J by 2 bases. For the CDR3, the DNA is TGTGCCAGCAGCTCGAAAGTCCCGGGACAGGGAGCCTACGAGCAGTACTTC. It encodes CASSSKVPGQGAYEQYF. Drawing the rest from reference TRBV7-2 and TRBJ2-7, the complete variable domain is GAGVSQSPSNKVTEKGKDVELRCDPISGHTALYWYRQSLGQGLEFLIYFQGNSAPDKSGLPSDRFSAERTGGSVSTLTIQRTQQEDSAVYLCASSSKVPGQGAYEQYFGPGTRLTVT.

This clone was recorded only once. The chain employs TRBV5-4 and TRBJ2-4; TRBD2 matches 10 bases. Per germline, CDR1 SGHNT and CDR2 YYREEE (reference sequence). The V gene end was trimmed by 4 bases and the J gene end by 8 bases; junction bases not matched to a gene: 6. The CDR3 has 14 amino acids. This CDR3 reads CASSPSSGSDIQYF. CDR3 nucleotides: TGTGCCAGCAGCCCATCTAGCGGGAGTGACATTCAGTACTTC. Together with reference TRBV5-4 and TRBJ2-4, the CDR3 gives the full variable domain: ETGVTQSPTHLIKTRGQQVTLRCSSQSGHNTVSWYQQALGQGPQFIFQYYREEENGRGNFPPRFSGLQFPNYSSELNVNALELDDSALYLCASSPSSGSDIQYFGAGTRLSVL.

This chain uses TRBV15 with TRBJ2-2; TRBD2 is a possible D gene (6 bases). Germline V CDR1 and CDR2: LNHNV, YYDKDF (reference sequence). The CDR3 is made up of 16 amino acids. The germline V and J ends were trimmed by 1 base and 0 bases, with 9 bases remaining between them. Here the CDR3 reads CATSRVAGTNTGELFF. As DNA, the CDR3 is TGTGCCACCAGCAGAGTGGCGGGAACGAACACCGGGGAGCTGTTTTTT.